This entry is about one TCR beta chain. The data were obtained in a study of blood T cell repertoires in COVID-19. The wider study: From the United States, Italy and Spain came samples of acute and convalescent COVID-19. In each case, the material was cDNA or gDNA derived from T cells, B-cell-depleted T cells, or PBMCs.

In the authors' workflow: By means of reference gene primer amplification, nucleated cell counts were estimated. TCRdb keeps only in-frame clones here, not all; method: immunoSEQ multiplex PCR. Clone size and V and J calls were adopted from that table, with D and trimming inferred from the DNA. The sample holds about 360,000 clones, 65% to 85% seen once. The sample consisted of peripheral blood. The source is a man aged 30-40 years with active or convalescent COVID-19.

CDR3 in amino acids: CASSFTGDGSNQPQHF. The CDR3 DNA reads as TGTGCCAGCAGTTTCACAGGGGACGGTAGCAATCAGCCCCAGCATTTT. V gene TRBV28 combines with J gene TRBJ1-5; 7 nucleotides agree with TRBD1. The junction had 5 bases not matched to a gene; V was cut back by 3 bases and J by 0 bases. Per the germline V gene, CDR1 is MDHEN and CDR2 is SYDVKM. The CDR3 loop spans 16 amino acids.